Shown below are 26 T cell receptor beta chains from a single sample sequenced in a study of Ad26.COV2.S vaccination and SARS-CoV-2 variants. Treatment specified: about 20 received Ad26.COV2.S at low or high dose, single or two shots; about 5 received placebo; per-sample allocation not given. The study sampled participants on day 63 after the first vaccine or placebo injection. TCRdb keeps only in-frame clones here, not all; method: immunoSEQ multiplex PCR. The sample includes around 450,000 clones, 75% to 95% of them seen just once. This specimen consisted of peripheral blood, obtained in a trial of Ad26.COV2.S vaccine versus placebo. All receptors derive from a person between 18 and 59 years old who received the Ad26.COV2.S COVID-19 vaccine or a placebo.

This clone was seen just once. The J gene is TRBJ2-7, the V gene TRBV3-1 (or the pseudogene TRBV3-2), with a tentative D call TRBD1 (6 bases). CDR1 is LGHDT and CDR2 is YNNKEL in the germline V gene (reference sequence). This CDR3 has 14 residues. V shed 3 bases and J shed 1 base, with 10 bases lying between them. Written as DNA, the CDR3 is TGTGCCAGCAGCCACGATGGACAGTCCTACGAGCAGTACTTC. This gives the protein CASSHDGQSYEQYF.

This clone was observed a few times. The chain employs TRBV11-2 and TRBJ2-2, with no clear D. This CDR3 has 16 amino acids. The V end lost 5 bases, the J end lost 3 bases, and 16 bases lay between the germline ends. Per the germline V gene, CDR1 is SGHAT and CDR2 is FQNNGV. As DNA, the CDR3 is TGTGCCAGCAGCCTCCTAGAAGGGTCGGACACCGGGGAGCTGTTTTTT. This encodes CASSLLEGSDTGELFF.

This chain links TRBV2 with TRBJ2-2, with D perhaps matching TRBD1 (6 bases). This CDR3 has 15 residues. Germline assignment: CDR1 SNHLY and CDR2 FYNNEI. With 2 bases removed from V and 3 bases from J, the gap between germline ends came to 10 bases. DNA for the CDR3: TGTGCCAGCAGTGAACAGGGGTTCGACACCGGGGAGCTGTTTTTT. Residues: CASSEQGFDTGELFF.

The chain couples TRBV10-3 to TRBJ2-7; D might be TRBD2 (5 bases). Trimming removed 8 bases from V and 5 bases from J, with 7 bases in between. This CDR3 contains 10 residues. Germline CDR1 is ENHRY and CDR2 is SYGVKD. CDR3 in DNA: TGTGCCATCGGGGAGAACGAGCAGTACTTC. This encodes CAIGENEQYF.

CDR3 loop: CATTRDRSYNEQFF. The CDR3 DNA reads TGTGCCACAACGCGGGACAGGTCCTACAATGAGCAGTTCTTC. The chain couples TRBV5-4 to TRBJ2-1; 8 nucleotides match TRBD1. Germline V gene data show CDR1 as SGHNT and CDR2 as YYREEE (reference sequence). The CDR3 is made up of 14 amino acids. J was trimmed by 1 base and V by 9 bases; bases with no gene match: 6.

The chain recombines TRBV9 with TRBJ1-3, with D possibly TRBD1 on 5 matching bases. The CDR3 spans 14 residues. CDR1 is SGDLS, CDR2 YYNGEE, per germline. V lost 3 bases and J lost 9, with 16 bases in between. CDR3: CASSEVGQGGTIYF. The CDR3 DNA reads as TGTGCCAGCAGCGAGGTGGGGCAAGGAGGCACCATATATTTT.

V usage is TRBV10-1 and J usage is TRBJ2-1; weak D call: TRBD2 (5 bases). The CDR3 runs 11 residues. V was clipped by 6 bases and J by 6 bases, with 6 bases between them. Germline-derived CDR1 and CDR2 are WNHNN and SYGVQD (reference sequence). CDR3 residues: CASSGLNEQFF. CDR3 DNA: TGCGCCAGCAGCGGACTCAATGAGCAGTTCTTC.

A single count supports this clone. The chain combines TRBV3-1 (or the pseudogene TRBV3-2) with TRBJ2-2, with 10 bases that match TRBD2. CDR1 is LGHDT and CDR2 is YNNKEL in the germline V gene (reference sequence). After removal of 0 bases from V and 6 bases from J, the junction contained 7 bases not matched to a gene. The CDR3 extends over 17 amino acids. Here the CDR3 reads CASSQDPPSGSSGELFF. The DNA for the CDR3 is TGTGCCAGCAGCCAAGATCCCCCTAGCGGGAGCTCCGGGGAGCTGTTTTTT.

This clone was observed a single time. The chain carries TRBV5-5 and TRBJ2-1; 11 bases agree with TRBD2. This CDR3 is built from 15 residues. V shed 6 bases, J shed 4 bases, and the junction held 6 bases outside the gene matches. Germline V gene lookup returns CDR1 SGHKS and CDR2 YYEKEE (reference sequence). The CDR3 sequence: CASTLAGGVYNEQFF. Here the CDR3 DNA reads TGTGCCAGCACCTTAGCGGGAGGGGTTTACAATGAGCAGTTCTTC.

The count of this clone is one. The CDR3 sequence: CSASSWEGTYEQYF. Here the CDR3 DNA reads TGCAGTGCTAGTTCTTGGGAGGGGACCTACGAGCAGTACTTC. The gene calls are TRBV20-1 and TRBJ2-7; 7 bases match TRBD2. Germline trimming cut 3 bases from V and 2 bases from J; bases unmatched to any gene: 7. In germline, CDR1 is DFQATT, CDR2 SNEGSKA (reference sequence). CDR3 length equals 14 residues.

V and J are TRBV3-1 (or the pseudogene TRBV3-2) and TRBJ1-4; D is possibly TRBD1 (5 bases). V was shortened by 5 bases and J by 7 bases, with 14 bases between the two germline ends. Germline lookup yields CDR1 LGHDT and CDR2 YNNKEL (reference sequence). This CDR3 region has 14 residues. The CDR3 nucleotides read TGTGCCAGCAGCTACAGACCTAGGGGTGAAAAACTGTTTTTT. Translating it yields CASSYRPRGEKLFF.

Only one count was recorded for this clone. The chain has TRBV19 and TRBJ2-7; 7 bases align to TRBD1. V gave up 5 bases and J gave up 3 bases; unmatched junction bases: 7. The CDR3 contains 14 residues. Germline values: CDR1 LNHDA, CDR2 SQIVND (reference sequence). The CDR3 region is CASSQPGQSYEQYF. The CDR3 DNA sequence: TGTGCCAGTAGTCAACCGGGACAGAGCTACGAGCAGTACTTC.

The J gene is TRBJ2-1, the V gene TRBV19; D gene ambiguous. Germline lookup yields CDR1 LNHDA and CDR2 SQIVND (reference sequence). Between the trimmed V and J ends, which lost 5 bases and 5 bases, there was a span of 16 bases. The CDR3 totals 15 residues. Written as DNA, the CDR3 is TGTGCCAGTAGTCAAAATTCTGGACGGGACAATGAGCAGTTCTTC. It specifies CASSQNSGRDNEQFF.

CDR3 sequence: CASSMGQNYGYTF. The CDR3 bases are TGTGCCAGCAGTATGGGGCAAAACTATGGCTACACCTTC. The rearrangement joins TRBV6-5 to TRBJ1-2; D possibly corresponds to TRBD1 (5 bases). The CDR3 has 13 residues. V was pared by 5 bases and J by 2 bases, with 9 bases between. In germline, CDR1 is MNHEY, CDR2 SVGAGI.

The chain joins TRBV30 to TRBJ2-2; 8 bases match TRBD2. This CDR3 is 13 amino acids long. Germline assignment: CDR1 GTSNPN and CDR2 SVGIG (reference sequence). V shed 3 bases and J 6 bases; nucleotides not matched to a gene: 3. The CDR3 reads CAWRVAGSGELFF. DNA for the CDR3: TGTGCCTGGAGGGTAGCGGGATCCGGGGAGCTGTTTTTT.

This chain links TRBV10-3 with TRBJ1-3; a possible D gene is TRBD1 (5 bases). Germline V lookup: CDR1 ENHRY, CDR2 SYGVKD. Trimming took 6 bases from V and 7 from J, leaving 16 bases between them. The CDR3 runs to 14 residues. The CDR3 is CAISHRDGANTIYF. In DNA, the CDR3 is TGTGCCATCAGCCACCGGGACGGGGCCAACACCATATATTTT.

The chain uses TRBV12-3 or TRBV12-4 and TRBJ2-1; D uncertain. Between the trimmed V and J ends, which lost 7 bases and 8 bases, there was a span of 12 bases. The CDR3 extends over 12 amino acids. CDR3 nucleotide sequence: TGTGCCAGCACTCATTCTGGGGATGAGCAGTTCTTC. Translation gives CASTHSGDEQFF.

V is TRBV10-1 and J is TRBJ2-5; 10 bases line up with TRBD1. This CDR3 has 15 residues. Unmatched junction bases numbered 6, after V lost 8 bases and J lost 0 bases. The V gene's germline CDR1 is WNHNN and CDR2 SYGVQD (reference sequence). The CDR3 DNA is TGCGCCAGCTCACCGGGACAGGGGCACCAAGAGACCCAGTACTTC. It yields the protein CASSPGQGHQETQYF.

The chain links TRBV5-1 to TRBJ2-7; TRBD2 matches 10 bases. Germline CDR1 SGHRS, CDR2 YFSETQ. This CDR3 is 16 amino acids long. With V trimmed by 5 bases and J by 5 bases, 13 bases remained unmatched. The chain's CDR3 is CASRISPSGRIDEQYF. In DNA, the CDR3 is TGCGCCAGCAGGATCTCGCCTAGCGGGAGAATCGACGAGCAGTACTTC.

The genes are TRBV28 and TRBJ2-1; D is uncertain. Germline V gene data show CDR1 as MDHEN and CDR2 as SYDVKM. The CDR3 loop spans 14 amino acids. V was clipped by 4 bases and J by 4 bases, with 11 bases between them. The DNA of the CDR3 is TGTGCCAGCAGTTCCCGGACCCATTACAATGAGCAGTTCTTC. As protein: CASSSRTHYNEQFF. Complete variable domain (other parts from reference TRBV28 and TRBJ2-1): DVKVTQSSRYLVKRTGEKVFLECVQDMDHENMFWYRQDPGLGLRLIYFSYDVKMKEKGDIPEGYSVSREKKERFSLILESASTNQTSMYLCASSSRTHYNEQFFGPGTRLTVL.

V gene TRBV10-1 combines with J gene TRBJ2-1; D is possibly TRBD1 (5 bases). Trimming took off 3 bases at V and 5 bases at J, with 11 bases between the two ends. The germline V gene encodes CDR1 WNHNN and CDR2 SYGVQD (reference sequence). The CDR3 length is 14 residues. CDR3 DNA: TGCGCCAGCAGTGAAGGGCAGGGAAACAATGAGCAGTTCTTC. Its translation: CASSEGQGNNEQFF.

Concerning this clone: This specimen includes other DNA sequences encoding the same CDR3. This chain uses TRBV30 with TRBJ1-1, with no clear D. Germline V CDR1 and CDR2: GTSNPN, SVGIG (reference sequence). CDR3 length: 13 amino acids. The germline V and J ends were trimmed by 3 bases and 2 bases, with 10 bases remaining between them. The CDR3 loop reads CAWSWAGNTEAFF. The CDR3 DNA sequence: TGTGCCTGGAGCTGGGCAGGAAACACTGAAGCTTTCTTT.

The J gene is TRBJ1-1, the V gene TRBV5-1; D is possibly TRBD1 (6 bases). With 5 bases removed from V and 1 base from J, the gap between germline ends came to 12 bases. The CDR3 loop spans 14 amino acids. Germline V gives CDR1 SGHRS, CDR2 YFSETQ. The CDR3 DNA reads as TGCGCCAGCAGAAAACAGGGCCAGAACACTGAAGCTTTCTTT. Translated: CASRKQGQNTEAFF. Full variable domain (outside the CDR3, taken from reference TRBV5-1 and TRBJ1-1): KAGVTQTPRYLIKTRGQQVTLSCSPISGHRSVSWYQQTPGQGLQFLFEYFSETQRNKGNFPGRFSGRQFSNSRSEMNVSTLELGDSALYLCASRKQGQNTEAFFGQGTRLTVV.

This rearrangement joins TRBV21-1 to TRBJ2-1; the D call TRBD2 from the table was never checked on the DNA. TRBV21-1 is a listed pseudogene. The CDR3 has 15 amino acids. The CDR3 spells CASSDIRGGINEQFF. Written as DNA, the CDR3 is TGTGCCAGCAGCGACATTAGGGGAGGTATCAATGAGCAGTTCTTC.

The chain combines TRBV27 with TRBJ1-4; D is unresolved. Trimming took 3 bases from V and 6 from J, leaving 8 bases between them. Germline values: CDR1 MNHEY, CDR2 SMNVEV (reference sequence). The CDR3 is 13 residues long. The CDR3 DNA sequence: TGTGCCAGCAGTTTTGGGTCTTATGAAAAACTGTTTTTT. This encodes CASSFGSYEKLFF.

The V gene is TRBV5-1, the J gene TRBJ2-1, with no clear D. There are 13 residues in the CDR3. The V end lost 2 bases, the J end lost 9 bases, and 12 bases lay between the germline ends. CDR1 and CDR2 (germline): SGHRS, YFSETQ. This CDR3 reads CASSLSTSFEQFF. In DNA form, the CDR3 reads TGCGCCAGCAGCTTAAGCACAAGCTTTGAGCAGTTCTTC.